This T cell receptor beta chain was found in a study of T cells after yellow fever vaccination. Study findings and constraints: After the booster, about 95% of CD4 and 88% of CD8 primary-response clones were re-detected.

The trim removed 5 bases at V and 6 bases at J, leaving 5 bases unmatched. The CDR3 is 15 residues long. In germline, CDR1 is SGHTA, CDR2 FQGNSA. This clonotype was counted many times. Its antigen is still unknown. By 5'RACE template switching, TCR cDNA was produced, with a universal primer site and UMIs added in the process. TCRdb re-called the 5' RACE reads through MiXCR, storing one row per CDR3 protein. The table lists 320,000 or so distinct CDR3 sequences, 8% to 9.5% of them singletons, with approximately 15% in the top ten. This TCR came from a man younger than 35 who received the YFV17D yellow fever vaccine. The sample consisted of PBMCs, taken approximately 40 days after the first yellow fever vaccination. V and J are TRBV7-2 and TRBJ2-2; 11 bases map to TRBD2. Here the CDR3 DNA reads TGTGCCAGCAGCCATACTAGCGGGGGCGCCGGGGAGCTGTTTTTT. Its protein is CASSHTSGGAGELFF.